The 13 T cell receptor beta chains below come from one sample, sequenced in a study of blood T cell repertoires in COVID-19. Repertoires were generated with immunoSEQ multiplex PCR, while TCRdb's copy carries only in-frame clones and drops some. The table has under 200,000 clones, around four fifths seen once. The sequenced sample consisted of peripheral blood. Receptors originate from a man between 60 and 75 years old with COVID-19, enrolled during active disease.

This sequence joins TRBV4-1 and TRBJ2-1; possible D gene TRBD2, 6 bases. V lost 3 bases to trimming and J lost 0 bases, with 6 bases between them. Per germline, CDR1 MGHRA and CDR2 YSYEKL. The CDR3 contains 14 residues. The CDR3 sequence: CASSQGGSYNEQFF. CDR3 coding DNA: TGCGCCAGCAGCCAGGGGGGCTCCTACAATGAGCAGTTCTTC.

The chain couples TRBV6-2 or TRBV6-3 to TRBJ1-5; D ambiguous. This CDR3 comprises 16 residues. Germline V gene sequence: CDR1 MNHEY, CDR2 SVGEGT. Trimming stripped 5 bases from V and 1 base from J, with 15 bases between. The CDR3 DNA is TGTGCCAGCAGTCTCTCGACACCGCTCAGCAATCAGCCCCAGCATTTT. Residues: CASSLSTPLSNQPQHF.

The chain is built from TRBV18 and TRBJ1-1; no definite D call. The germline CDR1 and CDR2 sequences are KGHSH and LQKENI. The length of the CDR3 is 11 residues. V was trimmed by 3 bases and J by 9 bases, leaving 8 bases between them. The chain's CDR3 is CASSPAEKAFF. CDR3 nucleotides: TGTGCCAGCTCACCTGCGGAGAAAGCTTTCTTT.

The chain has TRBV19 and TRBJ2-3; 9 bases align to TRBD2. Germline values: CDR1 LNHDA, CDR2 SQIVND (reference sequence). Losses at the gene ends were 5 bases for V and 4 bases for J; bases not matched to a gene: 7. The CDR3 loop spans 15 amino acids. The CDR3, as DNA: TGTGCCAGTAGTGCATTAGCGGGAGAGCCAGATACGCAGTATTTT. It codes for CASSALAGEPDTQYF.

The chain has TRBV19 and TRBJ2-3; 10 bases match TRBD2. V shed 6 bases, J shed 4 bases, and the junction held 16 bases outside the gene matches. The CDR3 contains 18 residues. In germline, CDR1 is LNHDA, CDR2 SQIVND (reference sequence). CDR3 sequence reads: CASRRRASGSSAADTQYF. The CDR3 region has the DNA TGTGCCAGTAGAAGGCGAGCTAGCGGGAGTTCAGCCGCAGATACGCAGTATTTT.

This chain uses TRBV4-1 with TRBJ2-7, with D perhaps matching TRBD2 (5 bases). Trimming left V 0 bases short and J 3 bases short, with 12 bases between. The germline V gene has CDR1 MGHRA and CDR2 YSYEKL. The CDR3 consists of 15 residues. In nucleotides, the CDR3 is TGCGCCAGCAGCCAAGATTTGGGGAGAAACTACGAGCAGTACTTC. It codes for CASSQDLGRNYEQYF.

This chain links TRBV6-5 with TRBJ1-5, with D hard to call. CDR1 and CDR2 from the germline V gene are MNHEY and SVGAGI. CDR3 length equals 15 residues. The V end lost 6 bases, the J end lost 1 base, and 13 bases lay between the germline ends. The CDR3 sequence is CASRWEGSSNQPQHF. CDR3 sequence (DNA): TGTGCCAGCAGATGGGAGGGCTCAAGCAATCAGCCCCAGCATTTT.

V gene TRBV27 combines with J gene TRBJ2-1, with TRBD2 as a possible D gene (7 bases). Germline CDR1 reads MNHEY; CDR2 reads SMNVEV (reference sequence). CDR3 size: 15 residues. Trimming shortened V by 2 bases and J by 8 bases, and 16 bases separated the two germline ends. DNA for the CDR3: TGTGCCAGCAGTTTACGCCGTGGCGGGGGCTATGAGCAGTTCTTC. Translating it yields CASSLRRGGGYEQFF.

The chain links TRBV30 to TRBJ1-4, with TRBD1 identical over 9 bases. This CDR3 contains 15 residues. Per germline, CDR1 GTSNPN and CDR2 SVGIG (reference sequence). The V gene end was trimmed by 3 bases and the J gene end by 3 bases; junction bases not matched to a gene: 5. CDR3 coding DNA: TGTGCCTGGAGGGACAGGGGCTTGGCTAATGAAAAACTGTTTTTT. Translated, it gives CAWRDRGLANEKLFF. The full variable domain, rest sourced from reference TRBV30 and TRBJ1-4, is SQTIHQWPATLVQPVGSPLSLECTVEGTSNPNLYWYRQAAGRGLQLLFYSVGIGQISSEVPQNLSASRPQDRQFILSSKKLLLSDSGFYLCAWRDRGLANEKLFFGSGTQLSVL.

There are a few counts of this clone. V and J are TRBV9 and TRBJ1-2; 9 bases align to TRBD1. Germline V gene data show CDR1 as SGDLS and CDR2 as YYNGEE. The CDR3 spans 16 residues. With 5 bases clipped from V and 2 bases from J, the junction kept 10 bases outside the gene matches. The CDR3 region is CASSDPSDRGNYGYTF. For the CDR3, the DNA is TGTGCCAGCAGTGACCCTTCGGACAGGGGCAACTATGGCTACACCTTC. Variable domain in full (rest from reference TRBV9 and TRBJ1-2): DSGVTQTPKHLITATGQRVTLRCSPRSGDLSVYWYQQSLDQGLQFLIQYYNGEERAKGNILERFSAQQFPDLHSELNLSSLELGDSALYFCASSDPSDRGNYGYTFGSGTRLTVV.

The chain joins TRBV7-9 to TRBJ2-7; D possibly corresponds to TRBD2 (5 bases). The CDR3 totals 16 residues. CDR1 is SEHNR, CDR2 FQNEAQ, per germline (reference sequence). Trimming pared 0 bases from V and 2 bases from J, leaving 14 bases between. As DNA, the CDR3 is TGTGCCAGCAGCTTAGCGTTGGCTAGCCAAACCTACGAGCAGTACTTC. This translates into CASSLALASQTYEQYF.

The CDR3 here is CASSGSGAEAFF. The DNA of the CDR3 is TGTGCCAGCAGTGGGTCAGGGGCTGAAGCTTTCTTT. The chain is built from TRBV2 and TRBJ1-1; D is possibly TRBD1 (6 bases). CDR1 is SNHLY and CDR2 is FYNNEI in the germline V gene. The CDR3 totals 12 residues. V was trimmed by 4 bases and J by 6 bases, leaving 9 bases between them.

V gene TRBV4-2 combines with J gene TRBJ1-2; D is undetermined. Trimming shortened V by 1 base and J by 6 bases, and 12 bases separated the two germline ends. This CDR3 is built from 14 residues. Germline values: CDR1 LGHNA, CDR2 YNFKEQ. The CDR3 sequence: CASSQGADPHGYTF. As DNA, the CDR3 is TGTGCCAGCAGCCAAGGGGCAGATCCCCATGGCTACACCTTC.